A single sample gave rise to the 23 T cell receptor beta chains below, sequenced in a study of vaccination and CD4 T cells after COVID-19. No antigen has been identified for these receptors. Scientists ran DNA taken from cultured CD4+ T cells through the Oncomine TCR Beta short-read assay for sequencing. TCRdb reprocessed the PCR reads via MiXCR and lists one record per CDR3 protein. This sample has 15,000 to 20,000 distinct CDR3 sequences, with over 50% found just once. Time point reported: late sampling 161 to 241 days after vaccination in a few convalescent patients. The sample's treatment: roughly 10-day PBMC culture with coronavirus spike peptide pools or control peptides (ViraFEST assay). The material sequenced was CD4+ T cells from blood, cultured in vitro, taken about 7 months after SARS-CoV-2 vaccination. All receptors derive from a human donor who had recovered from COVID-19.

This chain uses TRBV18 with TRBJ2-6, with D unclear. V gave up 2 bases and J gave up 3 bases, with 5 bases separating them. The CDR3 covers 14 residues. The germline V gene encodes CDR1 KGHSH and CDR2 LQKENI. DNA of the CDR3: TGTGCCAGCTCACCAGGACGTGGGGCCAACGTCCTGACTTTC. It is translated as CASSPGRGANVLTF.

Only a few counts were recorded for this clonotype. The genes are TRBV15 and TRBJ1-2; the D gene is possibly TRBD1 (5 bases). Germline V CDR1 and CDR2: LNHNV, YYDKDF (reference sequence). Trimming left V 5 bases short and J 4 bases short, with 8 bases between. CDR3 length: 12 amino acids. The DNA of the CDR3 is TGTGCCACCAGCGGGGCAGGCTATGGCTACACCTTC. Translated, it gives CATSGAGYGYTF.

Here the CDR3 reads CASRFPGLTYEQYF. In DNA, the CDR3 is TGTGCCAGCAGATTCCCGGGACTAACCTACGAGCAGTACTTC. The chain couples TRBV6-1 to TRBJ2-7; 7 bases match TRBD2. V gave up 6 bases and J gave up 2 bases; unmatched junction bases: 7. Germline V CDR1 and CDR2: MNHNS, SASEGT. The CDR3 contains 14 residues.

The rearrangement joins TRBV19 to TRBJ1-5; the D is unclear. Trimming removed 4 bases from V and 1 base from J, with 8 bases in between. Germline CDR1 reads LNHDA; CDR2 reads SQIVND (reference sequence). The CDR3 is 14 amino acids. As DNA, the CDR3 is TGTGCCAGTAGTACCACCGGCAGCAATCAGCCCCAGCATTTT. Its protein is CASSTTGSNQPQHF.

In its sample, this clonotype was seen a few times. The chain joins TRBV19 to TRBJ1-2; no clear D. The CDR3 length is 13 residues. Looked up from germline, CDR1 is LNHDA and CDR2 is SQIVND (reference sequence). With 5 bases removed from V and 4 bases from J, the gap between germline ends came to 11 bases. The CDR3 region has the DNA TGTGCCAGTAGTCTAGGACCCGGCTATGGCTACACCTTC. This gives the protein CASSLGPGYGYTF.

The rearrangement joins TRBV7-9 to TRBJ1-1, with D possibly being TRBD1 (5 bases). The CDR3 extends over 14 amino acids. Germline V gene data show CDR1 as SEHNR and CDR2 as FQNEAQ (reference sequence). Between the trimmed V and J ends, which lost 1 base and 0 bases, there was a span of 6 bases. CDR3 sequence reads: CASSLGGLNTEAFF. In nucleotides, the CDR3 is TGTGCCAGCAGCTTAGGGGGGTTGAACACTGAAGCTTTCTTT.

The rearrangement links TRBV6-5 to TRBJ1-6; D not certain. Trimming removed 4 bases from V and 9 bases from J, with 10 bases in between. Looked up from germline, CDR1 is MNHEY and CDR2 is SVGAGI. The CDR3 is 13 amino acids. The DNA for the CDR3 is TGTGCCAGCAGTTCAGGCAGATTTTCACCCCTCCACTTT. Its translation is CASSSGRFSPLHF.

The chain combines TRBV20-1 with TRBJ2-7, with 8 nucleotides matching TRBD1. Trimming took 5 bases from V and 6 from J; bases not matched to a gene: 15. The CDR3 contains 15 residues. Germline CDR1 is DFQATT and CDR2 is SNEGSKA (reference sequence). The CDR3 loop is CSAARGMRTGSEQYF. The CDR3 nucleotides are TGCAGTGCTGCCCGGGGGATGAGGACAGGGAGCGAGCAGTACTTC.

The CDR3 nucleotides read TGTGCCATCAGTACTAGCGGGACAGAAGAGACCCAGTACTTC. Amino acid sequence: CAISTSGTEETQYF. The rearrangement joins TRBV10-3 to TRBJ2-5; 10 positions match TRBD2. This CDR3 comprises 14 residues. Germline V gene data show CDR1 as ENHRY and CDR2 as SYGVKD. With 5 bases clipped from V and 3 bases from J, the junction kept 3 bases outside the gene matches.

This clonotype was counted once. The gene calls are TRBV5-4 and TRBJ1-1; tentative D call: TRBD1 (5 bases). CDR1 is SGHNT and CDR2 is YYREEE in the germline V gene (reference sequence). V lost 3 bases and J 0 bases, leaving 15 bases between the germline ends. There are 16 residues in the CDR3. The CDR3 nucleotides read TGTGCCAGCAGCTCTAGACATGACAGCATGAACACTGAAGCTTTCTTT. This translates into CASSSRHDSMNTEAFF.

CDR3 region: CSASSPISGGYTF. DNA of the CDR3: TGCAGTGCTAGTAGCCCGATCAGTGGTGGCTACACCTTC. The V and J genes are TRBV20-1 and TRBJ1-2, with D unresolved. V dropped 3 bases and J dropped 7 bases, with 15 bases sitting between them. Germline assignment: CDR1 DFQATT and CDR2 SNEGSKA (reference sequence). This CDR3 spans 13 amino acids.

Only one count was recorded for this clonotype. This chain uses TRBV6-2 or TRBV6-3 with TRBJ2-3; possibly TRBD1 for D (5 bases). V lost 2 bases and J lost 5, with 11 bases in between. The germline V gene has CDR1 MNHEY and CDR2 SVGEGT. This CDR3 is 14 amino acids long. CDR3 protein: CASSYVRARDTQYF. Here the CDR3 DNA reads TGTGCCAGCAGTTACGTCAGGGCAAGAGATACGCAGTATTTT.

V is TRBV20-1 and J is TRBJ2-1; 11 bases line up with TRBD1. Germline V CDR1 and CDR2: DFQATT, SNEGSKA (reference sequence). Losses at the gene ends were 6 bases for V and 2 bases for J; bases not matched to a gene: 6. The CDR3 runs to 15 residues. The CDR3, as DNA: TGCAGTGCAAGGGGACAGGGGGGAACCTACAATGAGCAGTTCTTC. Its protein product is CSARGQGGTYNEQFF.

This chain joins TRBV6-1 and TRBJ1-2, with a possible D match to TRBD1 (6 bases). The germline V gene encodes CDR1 MNHNS and CDR2 SASEGT. The CDR3 sequence is 16 residues long. Trimming shortened V by 7 bases and J by 0 bases, and 18 bases separated the two germline ends. Written as DNA, the CDR3 is TGTGCCAGCACCCTCAACCCGGGACACTCTAACTATGGCTACACCTTC. It encodes CASTLNPGHSNYGYTF.

This rearrangement joins TRBV7-8 to TRBJ1-6; the match to TRBD1 covers 7 bases. The CDR3 spans 14 residues. V gave up 5 bases and J gave up 6 bases; unmatched junction bases: 4. Germline-derived CDR1 and CDR2 are SGHVS and FQNEAQ. CDR3 sequence: CASSLRQGNSPLHF. CDR3 DNA sequence: TGTGCCAGCAGCCTGAGACAGGGTAATTCACCCCTCCACTTT.

This clonotype was seen a handful of times. The chain recombines TRBV7-2 with TRBJ2-2; 8 bases match TRBD1. The CDR3 runs to 15 residues. Germline V CDR1 and CDR2: SGHTA, FQGNSA. The V segment lost 5 bases and the J segment 4 bases; nucleotides outside the gene matches: 6. Here the CDR3 reads CASSSRGLITGELFF. As DNA, the CDR3 is TGTGCCAGCAGCAGCAGGGGGCTAATCACCGGGGAGCTGTTTTTT.

This clonotype was seen a few times. This rearrangement joins TRBV11-2 to TRBJ2-1; D is unresolved. V was pared by 4 bases and J by 0 bases, with 25 bases between. The CDR3 has 20 residues. Germline CDR1 is SGHAT and CDR2 is FQNNGV. CDR3 nucleotides: TGTGCCAGCAGCTATCCCGCCCCGGGTCCGACCCTTAGCTCCTACAATGAGCAGTTCTTC. Translating it yields CASSYPAPGPTLSSYNEQFF.

This clonotype has a handful of counts. This chain connects TRBV20-1 to TRBJ2-7; tentative D call: TRBD1 (6 bases). Trimming took off 7 bases at V and 10 bases at J, with 17 bases between the two ends. The CDR3 has 11 residues. Germline assignment: CDR1 DFQATT and CDR2 SNEGSKA (reference sequence). CDR3 sequence: CSVQGSGSQYF. In nucleotides, the CDR3 is TGCAGTGTACAGGGATCGGGATCCCAGTACTTC.

This clonotype appeared a single time. This chain joins TRBV12-3 or TRBV12-4 and TRBJ1-6; 9 nucleotides line up with TRBD1. This CDR3 comprises 15 residues. V lost 5 bases and J lost 6; bases outside the gene matches: 5. This chain's CDR3 is CASSLGTGSNSPLHF. CDR3 nucleotides: TGTGCCAGCAGTCTAGGGACAGGGAGTAATTCACCCCTCCACTTT.

The chain joins TRBV19 to TRBJ1-3; D may be TRBD1 (6 bases). V was pared by 9 bases and J by 0 bases, with 15 bases between. CDR1 is LNHDA, CDR2 SQIVND, per germline (reference sequence). The CDR3 runs 15 residues. The CDR3: CASATEQGSGNTIYF. CDR3 nucleotide sequence: TGTGCCAGCGCCACTGAACAGGGCTCTGGAAACACCATATATTTT.

This clonotype was seen only a few times. A far larger clone lies a single base away; this is likely a read error. The chain employs TRBV7-2 and TRBJ2-7; TRBD2 might be the D (6 bases). CDR1 and CDR2 from the germline V gene are SGHTA and FQGNSA. Trimming took off 3 bases at V and 7 bases at J, with 16 bases between the two ends. This CDR3 is built from 14 residues. Here the CDR3 reads CASSFSEGLREQYF. The CDR3 DNA sequence: TGTGCCAGCAGCTTCTCGGAGGGCCTCAGGGAGCAGTACTTC. The complete variable domain, with remaining parts taken from reference TRBV7-2 and TRBJ2-7, reads GAGVSQSPSNKVTEKGKDVELRCDPISGHTALYWYRQSLGQGLEFLIYFQGNSAPDKSGLPSDRFSAERTGGSVSTLTIQRTQQEDSAVYLCASSFSEGLREQYFGPGTRLTVT.

The chain recombines TRBV2 with TRBJ1-5; no reliable D call. Germline loops: CDR1 SNHLY, CDR2 FYNNEI. CDR3 length equals 13 residues. V lost 8 bases, J lost 0 bases, and 8 bases lay in between. CDR3 coding DNA: TGTGCCAGCCGGCGGGATAGCAATCAGCCCCAGCATTTT. Protein sequence: CASRRDSNQPQHF. Variable domain in full (rest from reference TRBV2 and TRBJ1-5): EPEVTQTPSHQVTQMGQEVILRCVPISNHLYFYWYRQILGQKVEFLVSFYNNEISEKSEIFDDQFSVERPDGSNFTLKIRSTKLEDSAMYFCASRRDSNQPQHFGDGTRLSIL.

The V and J genes are TRBV6-1 and TRBJ2-3; 8 bases line up with TRBD2. This CDR3 contains 15 residues. J was trimmed by 0 bases and V by 6 bases; bases with no gene match: 5. CDR1 is MNHNS and CDR2 is SASEGT in the germline V gene. The CDR3 bases are TGTGCCAGCAGGAATAGCGGGGCGAGCACAGATACGCAGTATTTT. This translates into CASRNSGASTDTQYF.